What follows is one T cell receptor beta chain and its context. Its antigen is as yet unknown. The germline V gene encodes CDR1 SQVTM and CDR2 ANQGSEA. The CDR3 runs to 15 residues. The V end was cut by 1 base, the J end by 0 bases, with 12 bases between. The source of the sample is a study of a mutant IDH1 vaccine in newly diagnosed glioma. TCRdb's copy holds only in-frame clones and misses some; the assay was immunoSEQ multiplex PCR. In the table there are 50,000 to 55,000 clones, around four fifths of which are singletons. Sample time point: week 5, during vaccination. Doses consisted of 300 ug of mutant IDH1 20-mer peptide each, paired with topical imiquimod. Diagnosis in the donors showed new WHO grade 3 or 4 astrocytomas that were IDH1-mutant and ATRX-lost.

The receptor's source is a man aged 50-60 years with glioma. This sample comprised PBMCs, obtained from a glioma patient whose treatment included an IDH1 peptide vaccine. The J gene is TRBJ1-2, the V gene TRBV29-1; D not certain. The CDR3: CSVEGGGDANYGYTF. The CDR3 DNA is TGCAGCGTTGAAGGAGGCGGGGATGCTAACTATGGCTACACCTTC.